The rows below give T cell receptor beta chains drawn from one sample of a study of cytomegalovirus exposure and HLA in healthy donors. This table comes from immunoSEQ multiplex PCR, and its TCRdb copy is limited to in-frame clones, with some not included. The sample shows about 120,000 clones, more than 65% of them seen only once. Input material: PBMCs. These receptor sequences come from a man aged 18 to 35 in good health and CMV-seropositive. Each CDR3 is given with its conserved first and last residue. Fields, in order: D gene, J gene, V gene, clone size, CDR3 DNA, CDR3 protein. The D gene is left open where the match is weak. A clone size is listed for some rows: how often the clone was seen (once, few, many), or a class if it is expanded.

d_call: TRBD2
j_call: TRBJ2-1
v_call: TRBV7-8
clone_size: NA
cdr3_nt: TGTGCCAGCAGCTTAGAACTAGCGGGAGTCTGGGATGAGCAGTTCTTC
cdr3_aa: CASSLELAGVWDEQFF

d_call: TRBD2
j_call: TRBJ2-1
v_call: TRBV7-7
clone_size: NA
cdr3_nt: TGTGCTAGCAGCCCCGGGACTAGCGGCAGCAATGAGCAGTTCTTC
cdr3_aa: CASSPGTSGSNEQFF

d_call: NA
j_call: TRBJ1-2
v_call: TRBV4-1
clone_size: NA
cdr3_nt: TGCGCCAGCAGCCAAGATTCGGTGGCGGAGACTAACTATGGCTACACCTTC
cdr3_aa: CASSQDSVAETNYGYTF

d_call: TRBD1
j_call: TRBJ1-2
v_call: TRBV29-1
clone_size: NA
cdr3_nt: TGCAGCGTTGAAACAGGGGTTTCGGATGGCTACACCTTC
cdr3_aa: CSVETGVSDGYTF

d_call: TRBD2
j_call: TRBJ2-1
v_call: TRBV29-1
clone_size: NA
cdr3_nt: TGCAGCGTTGAAGGGCTAGCGGGACCGTCCAGCTCCTACAATGAGCAGTTCTTC
cdr3_aa: CSVEGLAGPSSSYNEQFF

d_call: TRBD1
j_call: TRBJ1-5
v_call: TRBV27
clone_size: NA
cdr3_nt: TGTGCCAGCAGTTTATCGGGACAGGGTGAAAATCAGCCCCAGCATTTT
cdr3_aa: CASSLSGQGENQPQHF

d_call: TRBD2
j_call: TRBJ2-1
v_call: TRBV5-6
clone_size: NA
cdr3_nt: TGTGCCAGCAGCTATCGGACTAGTCGGGAACTCTACAATGAGCAGTTCTTC
cdr3_aa: CASSYRTSRELYNEQFF

d_call: TRBD2
j_call: TRBJ2-7
v_call: TRBV27
clone_size: NA
cdr3_nt: TGTGCCAGCAGGGGTAGCGGGAGAGGCTACGAGCAGTACTTC
cdr3_aa: CASRGSGRGYEQYF

d_call: TRBD2
j_call: TRBJ2-2
v_call: TRBV7-3
clone_size: NA
cdr3_nt: TGTGCCAGCAGCCAACCGACTAGCGGGAGGACCGGGGAGCTGTTTTTT
cdr3_aa: CASSQPTSGRTGELFF

d_call: TRBD1
j_call: TRBJ2-7
v_call: TRBV6-1
clone_size: NA
cdr3_nt: TGTGCCAGCAGTGAAGGCGGGACAGGGCGGTACGAGCAGTACTTC
cdr3_aa: CASSEGGTGRYEQYF

d_call: NA
j_call: TRBJ1-1
v_call: TRBV27
clone_size: NA
cdr3_nt: TGTGCCAGCAATCCGGCGGGGGCGCCGAACACTGAAGCTTTCTTT
cdr3_aa: CASNPAGAPNTEAFF

d_call: NA
j_call: TRBJ1-2
v_call: TRBV5-1
clone_size: once
cdr3_nt: TGCGCCAGCAGCGAAGAGCTTGGCTACACCTTC
cdr3_aa: CASSEELGYTF

d_call: TRBD2
j_call: TRBJ2-7
v_call: TRBV7-6
clone_size: NA
cdr3_nt: TGTGCCAGCAGCTCATATGGGGGACTAGGCTACGAGCAGTACTTC
cdr3_aa: CASSSYGGLGYEQYF

d_call: TRBD1
j_call: TRBJ2-7
v_call: TRBV10-2
clone_size: NA
cdr3_nt: TGCGCCAGCAGCCGCCCCGGGACAGGAATCTACGAGCAGTACTTC
cdr3_aa: CASSRPGTGIYEQYF

d_call: TRBD2
j_call: TRBJ2-1
v_call: TRBV19
clone_size: NA
cdr3_nt: TGTGCCAGTAGTACTCCGATAATTGGACTAGGCGATGAGCAGTTCTTC
cdr3_aa: CASSTPIIGLGDEQFF

d_call: NA
j_call: TRBJ1-5
v_call: TRBV4-1
clone_size: few
cdr3_nt: TGCGCCAGCAGCCAAGTATCTGAGGGTAGCAATCAGCCCCAGCATTTT
cdr3_aa: CASSQVSEGSNQPQHF

d_call: TRBD2
j_call: TRBJ2-5
v_call: TRBV4-1
clone_size: NA
cdr3_nt: TGCGCCAGCAGCCAAGAGGGGGGAGGGCAACAGACCCAGTACTTC
cdr3_aa: CASSQEGGGQQTQYF

d_call: NA
j_call: TRBJ1-1
v_call: TRBV27
clone_size: NA
cdr3_nt: TGTGCCAGCAGTTTAGGGCCGAACACTGAAGCTTTCTTT
cdr3_aa: CASSLGPNTEAFF

d_call: NA
j_call: TRBJ1-5
v_call: TRBV19
clone_size: few
cdr3_nt: TGTGCCAGTAGTATAGGGGGGACACTTAATCAGCCCCAGCATTTT
cdr3_aa: CASSIGGTLNQPQHF

d_call: NA
j_call: TRBJ1-5
v_call: TRBV19
clone_size: NA
cdr3_nt: TGTGCCAGTAGTAGAGGACACTCGGATCAGCCCCAGCATTTT
cdr3_aa: CASSRGHSDQPQHF

d_call: NA
j_call: TRBJ2-1
v_call: TRBV28
clone_size: NA
cdr3_nt: TGTGCCAGCAGTTTATCCCTGGCGGCTGAGCAGTTCTTC
cdr3_aa: CASSLSLAAEQFF

d_call: TRBD2
j_call: TRBJ2-5
v_call: TRBV5-1
clone_size: medium-sized
cdr3_nt: TGCGCCAGCAGCTTCCTCGTTTCTAGCGGGGTCTTGGAGACCCAGTACTTC
cdr3_aa: CASSFLVSSGVLETQYF

d_call: TRBD1
j_call: TRBJ2-7
v_call: TRBV7-2
clone_size: NA
cdr3_nt: TGTGCCAGCAGCCCCGGGACAGGTCGTTCCTACGAGCAGTACTTC
cdr3_aa: CASSPGTGRSYEQYF

d_call: TRBD2
j_call: TRBJ2-5
v_call: TRBV11-1
clone_size: NA
cdr3_nt: TGTGCCAGCAGCCTAGCGGGAGAAAAGACCCAGTACTTC
cdr3_aa: CASSLAGEKTQYF

d_call: TRBD1
j_call: TRBJ2-7
v_call: TRBV27
clone_size: NA
cdr3_nt: TGTGCCAGCAGTTTCGGACAGGGTTACGAGCAGTACTTC
cdr3_aa: CASSFGQGYEQYF

d_call: TRBD1
j_call: TRBJ1-1
v_call: TRBV11-2
clone_size: NA
cdr3_nt: TGTGCCAGCAGCTTAATCTCGAACAGGGGGGAAGACACTGAAGCTTTCTTT
cdr3_aa: CASSLISNRGEDTEAFF

d_call: NA
j_call: TRBJ1-2
v_call: TRBV10-1
clone_size: NA
cdr3_nt: TGCGCCAGCAGTGAGTCGACAGGACAAGACTATGGCTACACCTTC
cdr3_aa: CASSESTGQDYGYTF

d_call: TRBD1
j_call: TRBJ2-2
v_call: TRBV5-4
clone_size: NA
cdr3_nt: TGTGCCAGCAAACCCGACAGGGGAACCGGGGAGCTGTTTTTT
cdr3_aa: CASKPDRGTGELFF

d_call: NA
j_call: TRBJ1-2
v_call: TRBV27
clone_size: NA
cdr3_nt: TGTGCCAGCAGTTTATCAAAAAATCGGGGTGGCTACACCTTC
cdr3_aa: CASSLSKNRGGYTF

d_call: NA
j_call: TRBJ2-5
v_call: TRBV5-1
clone_size: NA
cdr3_nt: TGCGCCAGCAGCTCGTCCACGGGTCGGGAGACCCAGTACTTC
cdr3_aa: CASSSSTGRETQYF

d_call: TRBD2
j_call: TRBJ2-2
v_call: TRBV9
clone_size: NA
cdr3_nt: TGTGCCAGCAGCCCGGGAGGGAGTGGGGAGCTGTTTTTT
cdr3_aa: CASSPGGSGELFF